This record concerns one TCR beta chain sequence. The target antigen is unknown. This sample was included in a study of CD8+ T cells in alopecia areata. Whole-study context: Oral tofacitinib, 5 to 10 mg twice daily, was given in an open-label trial. Whole-study results and caveats: Possibly as an HLA-related effect, TCR sharing across patients appeared less clear than in mice. Scalp sequencing also captures normal skin's resident alphabeta T cells.

Sampling of alopecia areata patients yielded lesional scalp punch biopsies as well as peripheral blood. V was trimmed by 3 bases and J by 4 bases, leaving 13 bases between them. Germline loops: CDR1 SGHDT, CDR2 YYEEEE. This CDR3 comprises 14 residues. Investigators isolated RNA and reverse transcribed it into cDNA to act as the sequencing template. Clones were read by immunoSEQ multiplex PCR, and TCRdb kept only the in-frame ones, dropping some. The sample yields 130,000 to 150,000 clones, roughly 48% seen once. The V call is TRBV5-6, the J call TRBJ2-5; D might be TRBD1 (6 bases). The source of this sequence is a human donor with alopecia areata. The sequenced sample consisted of CD4+ T cells sorted from blood. CDR3 in amino acids: CASSYASGVETQYF. The CDR3 coding sequence is TGTGCCAGCAGCTACGCTTCAGGGGTAGAGACCCAGTACTTC.